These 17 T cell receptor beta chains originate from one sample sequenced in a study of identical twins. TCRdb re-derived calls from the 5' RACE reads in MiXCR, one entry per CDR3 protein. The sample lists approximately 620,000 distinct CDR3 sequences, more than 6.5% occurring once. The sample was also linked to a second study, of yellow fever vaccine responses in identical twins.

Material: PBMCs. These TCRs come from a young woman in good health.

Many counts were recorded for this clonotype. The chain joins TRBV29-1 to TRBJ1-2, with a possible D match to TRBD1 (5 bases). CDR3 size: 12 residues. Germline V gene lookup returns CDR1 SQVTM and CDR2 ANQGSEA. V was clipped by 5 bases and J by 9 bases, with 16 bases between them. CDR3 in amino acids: CSVWDPSISYTF. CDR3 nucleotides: TGCAGCGTTTGGGACCCCTCCATAAGCTACACCTTC.

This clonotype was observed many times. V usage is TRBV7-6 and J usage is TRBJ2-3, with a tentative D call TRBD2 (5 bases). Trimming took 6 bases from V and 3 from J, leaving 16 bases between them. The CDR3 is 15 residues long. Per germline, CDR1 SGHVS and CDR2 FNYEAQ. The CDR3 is CASSLGSGGTDTQYF. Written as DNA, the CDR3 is TGTGCCAGCAGTCTGGGCTCCGGAGGTACAGATACGCAGTATTTT. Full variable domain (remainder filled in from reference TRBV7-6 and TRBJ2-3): GAGVSQSPRYKVTKRGQDVALRCDPISGHVSLYWYRQALGQGPEFLTYFNYEAQQDKSGLPNDRFSAERPEGSISTLTIQRTEQRDSAMYRCASSLGSGGTDTQYFGPGTRLTVL.

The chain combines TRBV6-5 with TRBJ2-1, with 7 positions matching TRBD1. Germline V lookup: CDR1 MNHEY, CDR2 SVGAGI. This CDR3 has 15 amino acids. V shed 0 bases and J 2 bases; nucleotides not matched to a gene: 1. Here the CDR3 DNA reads TGTGCCAGCAGTTACTCCCAGGGGGCCTACAATGAGCAGTTCTTC. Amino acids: CASSYSQGAYNEQFF.

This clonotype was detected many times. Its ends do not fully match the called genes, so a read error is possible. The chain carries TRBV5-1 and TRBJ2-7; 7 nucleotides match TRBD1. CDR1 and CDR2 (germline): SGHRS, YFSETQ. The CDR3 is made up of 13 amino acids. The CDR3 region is CASSWDSSYEQYF. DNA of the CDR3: TGTGCCAGCAGCTGGGACAGCTCCTACGAGCAGTACTTC.

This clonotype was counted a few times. As DNA, the CDR3 is TGTGCCAGCAGCCAAGATCCCTGGACTAGCGGGAGGGCCCTAGAGGAGCAGTACTTC. It codes for CASSQDPWTSGRALEEQYF. The chain is built from TRBV4-2 and TRBJ2-7; 15 bases agree with TRBD2. Germline loops: CDR1 LGHNA, CDR2 YNFKEQ. This CDR3 region has 19 residues. J lost 7 bases, V lost 0 bases, and 13 bases had no gene match.

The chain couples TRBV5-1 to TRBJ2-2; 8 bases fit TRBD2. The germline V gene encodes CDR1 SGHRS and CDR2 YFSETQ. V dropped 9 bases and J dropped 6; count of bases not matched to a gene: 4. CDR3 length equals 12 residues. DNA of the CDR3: TGCGCCACCCGGGAGGGGCCCGGGGAGCTGTTTTTT. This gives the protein CATREGPGELFF.

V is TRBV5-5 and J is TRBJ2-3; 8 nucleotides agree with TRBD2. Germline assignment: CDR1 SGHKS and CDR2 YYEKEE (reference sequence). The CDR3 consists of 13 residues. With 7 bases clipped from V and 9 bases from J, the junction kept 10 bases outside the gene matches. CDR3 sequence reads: CASGGGWGETQYF. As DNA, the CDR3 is TGTGCCAGCGGCGGGGGGTGGGGTGAAACGCAGTATTTT.

The CDR3 reads CASSQERTSYNEQFF. The CDR3 coding sequence is TGTGCCAGCAGCCAAGAACGGACCTCCTACAATGAGCAGTTCTTC. V usage is TRBV4-2 and J usage is TRBJ2-1; D not resolved. CDR3 size: 15 residues. The germline V and J ends were trimmed by 0 bases and 0 bases, with 6 bases remaining between them. Germline V gene sequence: CDR1 LGHNA, CDR2 YNFKEQ.

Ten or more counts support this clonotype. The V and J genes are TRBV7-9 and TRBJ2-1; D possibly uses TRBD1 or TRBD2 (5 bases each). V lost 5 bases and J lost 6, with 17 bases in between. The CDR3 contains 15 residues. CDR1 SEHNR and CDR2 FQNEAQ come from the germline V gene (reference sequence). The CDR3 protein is CASSPRDGGGNEQFF. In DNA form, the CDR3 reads TGTGCCAGCAGCCCCCGGGACGGAGGTGGCAATGAGCAGTTCTTC.

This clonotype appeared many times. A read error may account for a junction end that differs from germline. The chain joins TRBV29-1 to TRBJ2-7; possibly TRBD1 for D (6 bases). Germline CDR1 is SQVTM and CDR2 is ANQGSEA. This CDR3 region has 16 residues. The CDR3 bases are TGCAGCGTTGAACCATTTGGGACACCGGGCTCCTGCGAGCAGTACTTC. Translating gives CSVEPFGTPGSCEQYF.

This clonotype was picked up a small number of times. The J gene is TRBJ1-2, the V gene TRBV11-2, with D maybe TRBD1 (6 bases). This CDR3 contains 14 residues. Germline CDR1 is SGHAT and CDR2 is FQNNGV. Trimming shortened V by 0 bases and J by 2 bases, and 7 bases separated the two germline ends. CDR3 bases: TGTGCCAGCAGCTTAGATCAGGGGAACTATGGCTACACCTTC. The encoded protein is CASSLDQGNYGYTF.

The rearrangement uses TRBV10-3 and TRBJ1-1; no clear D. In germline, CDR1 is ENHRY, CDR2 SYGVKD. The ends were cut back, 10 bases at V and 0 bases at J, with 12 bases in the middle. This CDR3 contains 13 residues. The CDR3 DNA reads TGTGCCACCTCGGGTAATATGAACACTGAAGCTTTCTTT. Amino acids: CATSGNMNTEAFF.

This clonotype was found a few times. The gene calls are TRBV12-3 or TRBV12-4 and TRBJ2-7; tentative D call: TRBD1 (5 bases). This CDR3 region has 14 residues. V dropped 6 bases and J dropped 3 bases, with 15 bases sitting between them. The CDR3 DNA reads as TGTGCCAGCAGCCCCACGGGCAGGGTCTACGAGCAGTACTTC. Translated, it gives CASSPTGRVYEQYF.

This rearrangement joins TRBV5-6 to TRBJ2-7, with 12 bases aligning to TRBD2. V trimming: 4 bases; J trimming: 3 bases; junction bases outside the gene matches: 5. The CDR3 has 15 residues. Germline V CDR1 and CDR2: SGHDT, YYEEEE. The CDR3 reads CASSGGLAGHYEQYF. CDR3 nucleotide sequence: TGTGCCAGCAGCGGTGGACTAGCGGGACACTACGAGCAGTACTTC.

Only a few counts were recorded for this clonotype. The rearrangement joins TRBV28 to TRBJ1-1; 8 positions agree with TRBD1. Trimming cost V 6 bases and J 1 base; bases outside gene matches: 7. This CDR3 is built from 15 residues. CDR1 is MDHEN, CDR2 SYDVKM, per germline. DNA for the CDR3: TGTGCCAGCAGCTCGGTTGGACAGGGGAACACTGAAGCTTTCTTT. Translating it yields CASSSVGQGNTEAFF.

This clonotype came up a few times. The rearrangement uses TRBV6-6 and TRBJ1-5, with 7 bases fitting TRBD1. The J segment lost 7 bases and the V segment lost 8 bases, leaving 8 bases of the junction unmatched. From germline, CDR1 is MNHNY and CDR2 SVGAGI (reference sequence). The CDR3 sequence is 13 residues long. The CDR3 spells CASGDRAQQPQHF. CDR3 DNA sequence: TGTGCCAGCGGCGACAGGGCTCAACAGCCCCAGCATTTT.

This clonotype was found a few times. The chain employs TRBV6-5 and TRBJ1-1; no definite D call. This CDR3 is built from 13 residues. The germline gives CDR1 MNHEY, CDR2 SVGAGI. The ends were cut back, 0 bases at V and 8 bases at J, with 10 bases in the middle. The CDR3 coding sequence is TGTGCCAGCAGTTACTCGATAGTACAGGAAGCTTTCTTT. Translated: CASSYSIVQEAFF.